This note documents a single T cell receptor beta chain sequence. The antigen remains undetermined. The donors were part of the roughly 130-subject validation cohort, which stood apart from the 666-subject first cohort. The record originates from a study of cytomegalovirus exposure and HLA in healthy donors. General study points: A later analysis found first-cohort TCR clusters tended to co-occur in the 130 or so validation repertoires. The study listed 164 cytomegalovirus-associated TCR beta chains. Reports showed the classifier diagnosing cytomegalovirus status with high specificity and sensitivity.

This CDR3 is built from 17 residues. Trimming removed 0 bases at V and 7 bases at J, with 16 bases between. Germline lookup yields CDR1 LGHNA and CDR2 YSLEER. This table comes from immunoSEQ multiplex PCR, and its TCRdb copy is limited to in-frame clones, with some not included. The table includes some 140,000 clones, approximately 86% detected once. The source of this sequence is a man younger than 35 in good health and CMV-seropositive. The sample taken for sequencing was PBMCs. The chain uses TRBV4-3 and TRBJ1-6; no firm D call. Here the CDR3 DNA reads TGCGCCAGCAGCCAAGAGACGAGCACGGGATGGAATTCACCCCTCCACTTT. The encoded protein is CASSQETSTGWNSPLHF.